This T cell receptor beta chain was retrieved from a study of blood T cells in healthy people across ages (dated by TCRdb to about 2015). Study-level background: In model experiments, template switching captured roughly one uniquely barcoded TCR beta cDNA molecule for every two T cells. Two additional independent replicas of 1 million unique cDNA reads from the same blood draw were analyzed for two donors (one aged 18 to 29 and one aged 80 or older). Donors of different ages were randomly distributed across sequencing lanes to avoid experimental bias. The donors were divided into four age groups: young (average approximately 15 years), middle-aged (around 41), aged (approximately 62) and long-lived (around 80). To track age-related changes in TCR beta repertoire diversity, the study relied on deep sequencing normalized with unique cDNA molecular identifiers. On the study overall, not on this receptor specifically: A strong correlation was found between observed TCR beta diversity and the percentage of naive T cells measured by flow cytometry. As age increased, observed TCR beta diversity per million T cells dropped in a roughly linear way, and a significant reduction was already evident by age 40. Estimates of total diversity based on one million sequenced T cells were regarded as lower bounds and as underestimates. Compared with the aged group, the long-lived group had more naive CD4+ T cells, fewer expanded clones and increased TCR diversity, suggesting age selection. Since profiling was done on bulk unsorted PBMCs, naive and antigen-experienced compartments could not be conclusively compared. Because the CMV infection status of the donors was unknown, age-related changes in expanded clonotypes may potentially have been confounded.

CDR1 and CDR2 are drawn from the germline V gene (reference sequence): DFQATT, SNEGSKA. From the cysteine through the phenylalanine, the CDR3 covers 15 amino acids. This entry keeps only the CDR3 DNA: 45 bases, framed from base 1. V is cut by 0 bases and J by 7 bases, and the space between the germline ends is 18 bases. As concerns this clonotype: Its antigen is unknown. No much larger clone is present one base from it, and per-base qualities are unavailable.

The library was generated by 5' RACE. The sequencing machine was an Illumina HiSeq 2500. A second roughly 6 to 11 cycle PCR used a sample-barcoded 5' primer and a J-beta primer mix. A template-switch 5' adaptor carrying 12 random nucleotides introduced a unique molecular identifier onto each TCR beta cDNA molecule. Each sample yielded at least 2.5 million CDR3-containing paired-end reads. First-strand cDNA was synthesized from all RNA with the Mint cDNA synthesis kit, primed by a TRBC-specific oligonucleotide. Following uracil-DNA glycosylase treatment, all cDNA underwent a first 18-cycle PCR with the universal primers M1SS and BC2_uni_R. The published analysis was carried out like this. For normalization, 1 million high-quality reads were randomly selected from each sample, with every read carrying a distinct molecular identifier. Reads with shared molecular identifiers were discarded instead of being binned into consensus sequences. MiTCR, run with a Q25 quality threshold and the strictest error-elimination algorithm, handled CDR3 identification, clonotype clustering and error correction. A nonparametric unseen species model with Euler transformation was used to estimate a lower bound on total TCR beta diversity. Using fastp trimming at Q25 and MiXCR clonotype assembly, TCRdb reanalyzed the public sequencing data and kept in-frame beta chains. Each record represents a unique CDR3 protein, reported with the most common genes and DNA among its rows. V and J calls and clone size were set by TCRdb, not the authors. This sample comprises approximately 850,000 distinct CDR3 sequences, 40% to 50% of them detected only once. The ten largest clones capture roughly 19% of the sample.

Systemically healthy Caucasian individuals from Russia, 39 in total and aged roughly 6 to 100 years, were included as donors. Around 10 milliliters of peripheral blood were collected from each donor into EDTA-treated Vacutainer tubes. Ficoll-Paque density-gradient centrifugation was used to isolate PBMCs, with at least 6 million obtained per sample. Total RNA was extracted from PBMCs with Trizol reagent, with at least 5 micrograms obtained per sample. For every donor, an aliquot of PBMCs went through flow cytometry to measure the percentages of naive CD45RAhigh/CD27high T cells. The source is a man aged 55 to 69 in good health. The sequenced sample was blood. The sequence is built from TRBV20-1 and TRBJ1-1; the D gene is possibly TRBD1, with 5 bases matching. The nucleotide sequence is given as TGCAGTGCTAGAGATAATCCAGGAGGGGTCGGTGAAGCTTTCTTT. This encodes CSARDNPGGVGEAFF.